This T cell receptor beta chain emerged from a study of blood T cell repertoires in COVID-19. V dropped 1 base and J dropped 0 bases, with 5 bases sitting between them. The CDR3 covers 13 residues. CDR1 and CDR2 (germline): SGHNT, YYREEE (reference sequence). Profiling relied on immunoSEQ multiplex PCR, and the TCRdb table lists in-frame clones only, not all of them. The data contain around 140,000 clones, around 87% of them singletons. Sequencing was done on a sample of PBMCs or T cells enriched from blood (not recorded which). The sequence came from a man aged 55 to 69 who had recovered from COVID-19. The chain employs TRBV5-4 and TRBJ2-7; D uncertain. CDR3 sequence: CASSLFNSYEQYF. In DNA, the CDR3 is TGTGCCAGCAGCTTGTTTAACTCCTACGAGCAGTACTTC. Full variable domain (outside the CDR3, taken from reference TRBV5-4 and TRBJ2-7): ETGVTQSPTHLIKTRGQQVTLRCSSQSGHNTVSWYQQALGQGPQFIFQYYREEENGRGNFPPRFSGLQFPNYSSELNVNALELDDSALYLCASSLFNSYEQYFGPGTRLTVT.